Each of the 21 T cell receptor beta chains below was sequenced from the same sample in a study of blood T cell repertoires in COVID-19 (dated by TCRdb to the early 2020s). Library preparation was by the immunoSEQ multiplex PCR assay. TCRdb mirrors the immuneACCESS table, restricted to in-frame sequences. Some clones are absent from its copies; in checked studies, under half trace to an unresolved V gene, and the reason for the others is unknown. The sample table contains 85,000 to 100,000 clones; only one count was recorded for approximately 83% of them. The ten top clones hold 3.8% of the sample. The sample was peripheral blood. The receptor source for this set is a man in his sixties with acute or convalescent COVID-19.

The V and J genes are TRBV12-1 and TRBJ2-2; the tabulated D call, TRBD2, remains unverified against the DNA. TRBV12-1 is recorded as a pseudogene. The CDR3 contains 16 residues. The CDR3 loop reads CASRGTSGRRGGELFF. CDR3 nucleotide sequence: TGTGCCAGCCGTGGGACTAGCGGGAGACGGGGCGGGGAGCTGTTTTTT.

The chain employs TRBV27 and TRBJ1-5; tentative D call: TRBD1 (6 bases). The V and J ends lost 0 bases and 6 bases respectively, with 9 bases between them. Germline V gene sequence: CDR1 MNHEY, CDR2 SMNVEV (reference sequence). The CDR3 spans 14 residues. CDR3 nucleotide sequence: TGTGCCAGCAGTTTATCGAGAGGGGGTCAGCCCCAGCATTTT. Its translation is CASSLSRGGQPQHF.

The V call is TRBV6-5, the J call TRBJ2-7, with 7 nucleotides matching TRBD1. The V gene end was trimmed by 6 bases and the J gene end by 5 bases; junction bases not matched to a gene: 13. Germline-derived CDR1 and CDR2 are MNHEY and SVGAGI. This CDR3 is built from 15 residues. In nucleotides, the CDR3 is TGTGCCAGCAGATCACTTAGAATCACAGGGGACGAGCAGTACTTC. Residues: CASRSLRITGDEQYF.

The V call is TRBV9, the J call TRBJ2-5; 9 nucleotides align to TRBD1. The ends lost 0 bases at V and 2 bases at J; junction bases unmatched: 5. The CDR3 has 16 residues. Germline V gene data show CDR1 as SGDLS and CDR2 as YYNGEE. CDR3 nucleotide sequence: TGTGCCAGCAGCGTAGGCACAGGGGGCCATCAAGAGACCCAGTACTTC. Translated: CASSVGTGGHQETQYF.

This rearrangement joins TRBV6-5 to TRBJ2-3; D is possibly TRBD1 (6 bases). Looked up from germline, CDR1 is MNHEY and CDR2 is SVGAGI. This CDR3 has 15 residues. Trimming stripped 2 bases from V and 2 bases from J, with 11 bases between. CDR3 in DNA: TGTGCCAGCAGTTACACAGGGACGAACACAGATACGCAGTATTTT. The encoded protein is CASSYTGTNTDTQYF.

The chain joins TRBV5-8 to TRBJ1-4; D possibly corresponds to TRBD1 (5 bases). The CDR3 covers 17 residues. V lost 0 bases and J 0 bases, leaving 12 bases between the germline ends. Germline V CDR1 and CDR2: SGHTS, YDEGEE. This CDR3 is CASSLGGGTPTNEKLFF. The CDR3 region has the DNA TGTGCCAGCAGCTTGGGGGGCGGTACCCCAACTAATGAAAAACTGTTTTTT.

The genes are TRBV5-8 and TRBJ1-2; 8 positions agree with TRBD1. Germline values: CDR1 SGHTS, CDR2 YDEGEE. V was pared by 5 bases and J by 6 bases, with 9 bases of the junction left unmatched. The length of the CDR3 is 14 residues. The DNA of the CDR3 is TGTGCCAGCAGAAAACGGACAGGGAGAAATGGCTACACCTTC. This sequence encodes CASRKRTGRNGYTF.

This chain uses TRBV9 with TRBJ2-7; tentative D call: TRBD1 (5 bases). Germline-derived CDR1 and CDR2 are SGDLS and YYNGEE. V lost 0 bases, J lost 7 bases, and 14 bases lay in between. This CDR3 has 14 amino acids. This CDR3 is CASSVGAGYHEQYF. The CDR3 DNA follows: TGTGCCAGCAGCGTAGGGGCAGGGTACCATGAGCAGTACTTC.

The CDR3 spells CASRLRRWEQFF. CDR3 in DNA: TGTGCAAGTCGCTTAAGGAGATGGGAGCAGTTCTTC. This rearrangement joins TRBV12-2 to TRBJ2-1; the table's TRBD2 call for D was not verified on the DNA. TRBV12-2 constitutes a pseudogene. CDR3 length equals 12 residues.

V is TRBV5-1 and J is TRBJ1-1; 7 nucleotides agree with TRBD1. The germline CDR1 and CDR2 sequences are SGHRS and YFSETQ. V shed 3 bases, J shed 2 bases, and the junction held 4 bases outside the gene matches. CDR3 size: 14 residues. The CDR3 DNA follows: TGCGCCAGCAGCTGGGACAGTTTAAACACTGAAGCTTTCTTT. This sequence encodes CASSWDSLNTEAFF. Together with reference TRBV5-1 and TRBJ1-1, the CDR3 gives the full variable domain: KAGVTQTPRYLIKTRGQQVTLSCSPISGHRSVSWYQQTPGQGLQFLFEYFSETQRNKGNFPGRFSGRQFSNSRSEMNVSTLELGDSALYLCASSWDSLNTEAFFGQGTRLTVV.

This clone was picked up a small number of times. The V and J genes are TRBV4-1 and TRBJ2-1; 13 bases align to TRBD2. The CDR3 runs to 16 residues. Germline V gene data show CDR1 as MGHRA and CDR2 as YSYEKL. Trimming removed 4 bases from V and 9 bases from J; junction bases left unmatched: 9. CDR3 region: CASSPRTSGRAREQFF. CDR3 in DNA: TGCGCCAGCAGCCCCCGAACTAGCGGGAGGGCCCGTGAGCAGTTCTTC.

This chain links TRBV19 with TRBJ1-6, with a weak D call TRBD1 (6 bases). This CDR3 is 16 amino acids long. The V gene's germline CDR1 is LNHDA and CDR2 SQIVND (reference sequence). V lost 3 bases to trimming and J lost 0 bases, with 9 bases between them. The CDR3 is CASSIAGASYNSPLHF. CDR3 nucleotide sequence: TGTGCCAGTAGTATCGCAGGGGCCTCCTATAATTCACCCCTCCACTTT.

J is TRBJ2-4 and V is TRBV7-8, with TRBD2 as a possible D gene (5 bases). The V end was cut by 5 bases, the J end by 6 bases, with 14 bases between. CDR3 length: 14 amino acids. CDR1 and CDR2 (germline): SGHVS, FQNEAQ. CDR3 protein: CASSLRREGNIQYF. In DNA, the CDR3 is TGTGCCAGCAGCCTAAGGAGAGAGGGAAACATTCAGTACTTC.

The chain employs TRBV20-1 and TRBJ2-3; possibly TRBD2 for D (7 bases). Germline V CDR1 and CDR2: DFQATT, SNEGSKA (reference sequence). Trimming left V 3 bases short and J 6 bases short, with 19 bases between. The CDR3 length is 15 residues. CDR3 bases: TGCAGTGCTAGTACCTTATCGAGGGGGGGGGATACGCAGTATTTT. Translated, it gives CSASTLSRGGDTQYF.

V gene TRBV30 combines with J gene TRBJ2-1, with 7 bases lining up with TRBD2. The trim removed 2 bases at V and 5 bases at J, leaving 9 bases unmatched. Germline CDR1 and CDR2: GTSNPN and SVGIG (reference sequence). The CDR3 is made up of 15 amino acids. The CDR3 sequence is CAWSPASGGNNEQFF. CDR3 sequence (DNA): TGTGCCTGGAGTCCTGCTAGCGGAGGAAACAATGAGCAGTTCTTC. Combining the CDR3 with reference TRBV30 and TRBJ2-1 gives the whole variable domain SQTIHQWPATLVQPVGSPLSLECTVEGTSNPNLYWYRQAAGRGLQLLFYSVGIGQISSEVPQNLSASRPQDRQFILSSKKLLLSDSGFYLCAWSPASGGNNEQFFGPGTRLTVL.

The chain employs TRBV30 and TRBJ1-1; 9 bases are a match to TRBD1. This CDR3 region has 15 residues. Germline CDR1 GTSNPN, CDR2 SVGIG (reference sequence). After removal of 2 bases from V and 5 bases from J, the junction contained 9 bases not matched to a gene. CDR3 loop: CAWSFTTGGGTEAFF. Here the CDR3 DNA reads TGTGCCTGGAGTTTTACGACAGGGGGGGGAACTGAAGCTTTCTTT.

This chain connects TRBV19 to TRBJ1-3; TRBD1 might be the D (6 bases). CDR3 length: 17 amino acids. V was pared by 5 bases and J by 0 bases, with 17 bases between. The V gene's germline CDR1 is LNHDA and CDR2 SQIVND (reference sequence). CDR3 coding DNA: TGTGCCAGTAGTCGTTCGGGACATAGCCGCTCTGGAAACACCATATATTTT. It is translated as CASSRSGHSRSGNTIYF.

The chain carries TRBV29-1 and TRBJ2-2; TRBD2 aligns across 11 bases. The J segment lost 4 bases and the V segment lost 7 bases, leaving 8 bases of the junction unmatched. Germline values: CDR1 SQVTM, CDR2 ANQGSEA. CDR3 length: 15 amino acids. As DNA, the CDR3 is TGCAGCGCATCACCTAGCGGGAGGCCCACCGGGGAGCTGTTTTTT. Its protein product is CSASPSGRPTGELFF.

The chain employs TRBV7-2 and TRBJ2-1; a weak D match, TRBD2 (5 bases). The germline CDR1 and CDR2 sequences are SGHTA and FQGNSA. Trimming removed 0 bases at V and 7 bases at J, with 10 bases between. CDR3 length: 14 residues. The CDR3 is CASSLARVANEQFF. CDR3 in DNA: TGTGCCAGCAGCTTAGCGAGGGTAGCAAATGAGCAGTTCTTC.

DNA for the CDR3: TGTGCCAGCAGCCCTTTTCTCGGGACTAGCGGGCCCCCGGCCTTTGAGCAGTTCTTC. Encoded protein: CASSPFLGTSGPPAFEQFF. The chain joins TRBV11-2 to TRBJ2-1, with 12 bases aligning to TRBD2. The CDR3 is 19 residues long. Germline V gene data show CDR1 as SGHAT and CDR2 as FQNNGV. Germline trimming cut 5 bases from V and 9 bases from J; bases unmatched to any gene: 20.

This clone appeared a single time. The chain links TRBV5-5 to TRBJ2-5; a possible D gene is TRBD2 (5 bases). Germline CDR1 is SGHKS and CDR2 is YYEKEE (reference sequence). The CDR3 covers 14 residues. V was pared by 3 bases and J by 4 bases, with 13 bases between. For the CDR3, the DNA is TGTGCCAGCAGCTCACCTGAGGGTCGAGAGACCCAGTACTTC. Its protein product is CASSSPEGRETQYF. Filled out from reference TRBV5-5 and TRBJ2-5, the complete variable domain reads DAGVTQSPTHLIKTRGQQVTLRCSPISGHKSVSWYQQVLGQGPQFIFQYYEKEERGRGNFPDRFSARQFPNYSSELNVNALLLGDSALYLCASSSPEGRETQYFGPGTRLLVL.